This passage covers 16 T cell receptor beta chains from one sample sequenced in a study of blood T cells in healthy people across ages. Through a sample-barcoded 5' primer and a J-beta primer mix, a second PCR was run for roughly 6 to 12 cycles. TCRdb processed the 5' RACE reads anew with MiXCR; each CDR3 protein has one entry. The data show some 550,000 distinct CDR3 sequences, about 45% seen once. Sequencing was performed on blood. Receptors were obtained from a man older than 75 in good health.

Comment on this clonotype: Given a much more abundant clone one base away, this may be a read error. This sequence joins TRBV7-9 and TRBJ2-3; D unresolved. CDR1 SEHNR and CDR2 FQNEAQ come from the germline V gene (reference sequence). This CDR3 is 14 amino acids long. CDR3 sequence reads: CASSLGGDTDMQYF. The CDR3 nucleotides are TGTGCCAGCAGCTTAGGCGGAGACACAGATATGCAGTATTTT.

This clonotype was found many times. The V and J genes are TRBV7-9 and TRBJ2-7; either TRBD1 or TRBD2 may fit D (7 bases each). The CDR3 has 14 residues. Germline V gives CDR1 SEHNR, CDR2 FQNEAQ (reference sequence). Trimming pared 3 bases from V and 2 bases from J, leaving 11 bases between. The CDR3 here is CASSLTGTTYEQYF. CDR3 in DNA: TGTGCCAGCAGCTTGACAGGGACTACCTACGAGCAGTACTTC.

Here the CDR3 reads CASSQDPVATNTGELFF. Here the CDR3 DNA reads TGTGCCAGCAGCCAAGATCCGGTAGCGACGAACACCGGGGAGCTGTTTTTT. The chain carries TRBV4-2 and TRBJ2-2; D may be TRBD2 (5 bases). The CDR3 has 17 residues. Trimming took 0 bases from V and 0 from J, leaving 11 bases between them. Germline CDR1 reads LGHNA; CDR2 reads YNFKEQ.

The rearrangement joins TRBV19 to TRBJ2-6; D is possibly TRBD1 (6 bases). The CDR3 spans 16 residues. The germline CDR1 and CDR2 sequences are LNHDA and SQIVND (reference sequence). The V gene lost 4 bases and the J gene lost 0 bases, with 10 bases spanning the gap. CDR3 sequence reads: CASSTTGLSGANVLTF. CDR3 DNA sequence: TGTGCCAGTAGTACTACAGGGCTCTCTGGGGCCAACGTCCTGACTTTC.

The chain employs TRBV29-1 and TRBJ1-6, with D perhaps matching TRBD1 (5 bases). V was shortened by 6 bases and J by 5 bases, with 23 bases between the two germline ends. The CDR3 has 17 amino acids. In germline, CDR1 is SQVTM, CDR2 ANQGSEA. The CDR3 spells CSVWWDAGPPDNSPLHF. CDR3 DNA sequence: TGCAGCGTGTGGTGGGACGCGGGACCCCCTGATAATTCACCCCTCCACTTT.

This sequence joins TRBV20-1 and TRBJ2-1, with D tentatively TRBD2 (6 bases). V was cut by 8 bases and J by 10 bases, with 21 bases left in between. The CDR3 extends over 13 amino acids. Germline CDR1 and CDR2: DFQATT and SNEGSKA (reference sequence). CDR3 DNA: TGCAGTCAGCGGGCCCACTCAGGATACGAGCAGTTCTTC. It translates to CSQRAHSGYEQFF.

The J gene is TRBJ2-3, the V gene TRBV20-1, with a tentative D call TRBD2 (5 bases). CDR3 length equals 14 residues. The germline V gene encodes CDR1 DFQATT and CDR2 SNEGSKA (reference sequence). The V end lost 5 bases, the J end lost 5 bases, and 17 bases lay between the germline ends. CDR3: CSASLRGDVDTQYF. The CDR3 DNA reads TGCAGTGCTTCACTCCGGGGAGATGTAGATACGCAGTATTTT.

This clonotype occurred a few times. The rearrangement uses TRBV7-2 and TRBJ2-3, with unresolved D. The CDR3 totals 14 residues. Per germline, CDR1 SGHTA and CDR2 FQGNSA. The V gene lost 4 bases and the J gene lost 0 bases, with 8 bases spanning the gap. The CDR3 here is CASSSKTSTDTQYF. In DNA, the CDR3 is TGTGCCAGCAGCTCGAAGACCAGCACAGATACGCAGTATTTT. Based on the CDR3 plus reference TRBV7-2 and TRBJ2-3, the full variable domain is GAGVSQSPSNKVTEKGKDVELRCDPISGHTALYWYRQSLGQGLEFLIYFQGNSAPDKSGLPSDRFSAERTGGSVSTLTIQRTQQEDSAVYLCASSSKTSTDTQYFGPGTRLTVL.

V usage is TRBV9 and J usage is TRBJ2-3; D call uncertain. This CDR3 has 14 residues. Germline-derived CDR1 and CDR2 are SGDLS and YYNGEE. Trimming left V 0 bases short and J 6 bases short, with 11 bases between. The CDR3 protein is CASSVATVGDTQYF. The DNA of the CDR3 is TGTGCCAGCAGCGTAGCTACCGTCGGGGATACGCAGTATTTT.

The CDR3 nucleotides are TGTGCCAGCAGCTCGGGCTCTAGCTCCTACGAGCAGTACTTC. Translated: CASSSGSSSYEQYF. V is TRBV7-2 and J is TRBJ2-7; D remains unclear. CDR3 length: 14 residues. CDR1 SGHTA and CDR2 FQGNSA come from the germline V gene. The V gene lost 4 bases and the J gene lost 0 bases, with 10 bases spanning the gap.

The chain has TRBV5-1 and TRBJ2-7; TRBD2 is a possible D gene (6 bases). Germline CDR1 reads SGHRS; CDR2 reads YFSETQ. The CDR3 contains 14 residues. Trimming cost V 4 bases and J 4 bases, with 15 bases left between them. CDR3 in DNA: TGCGCCAGCAGCACCTCGGGGGAAGGTTACGAGCAGTACTTC. It codes for CASSTSGEGYEQYF.

This clonotype appeared a few times. The CDR3 DNA is TGTGCCAGCAGCTTGGACAGCATCTATGGCTACACCTTC. Translating gives CASSLDSIYGYTF. The V call is TRBV7-2, the J call TRBJ1-2, with D tentatively TRBD1 (6 bases). Trimming removed 3 bases at V and 4 bases at J, with 9 bases between. There are 13 residues in the CDR3. Germline CDR1 is SGHTA and CDR2 is FQGNSA.

CDR3 residues: CSVVGLALTDTQYF. Written as DNA, the CDR3 is TGCAGCGTTGTAGGACTAGCCCTCACAGATACGCAGTATTTT. J is TRBJ2-3 and V is TRBV29-1, with TRBD2 matching 8 bases. J was trimmed by 2 bases and V by 4 bases; bases with no gene match: 5. Germline CDR1 is SQVTM and CDR2 is ANQGSEA. The CDR3 sequence is 14 residues long.

This chain joins TRBV5-1 and TRBJ2-7, with D tentatively TRBD1 (7 bases). CDR3 length: 15 residues. The V gene lost 4 bases and the J gene lost 1 base, with 15 bases spanning the gap. The V gene's germline CDR1 is SGHRS and CDR2 YFSETQ. The CDR3 sequence: CASSTMQGGSYEQYF. The CDR3 DNA sequence: TGCGCCAGCAGCACGATGCAGGGGGGATCCTACGAGCAGTACTTC.

This chain connects TRBV5-1 to TRBJ2-4, with a possible D match to TRBD2 (6 bases). The CDR3 is 17 residues long. Trimming pared 3 bases from V and 0 bases from J, leaving 16 bases between. Germline CDR1 reads SGHRS; CDR2 reads YFSETQ. Written as DNA, the CDR3 is TGCGCCAGCAGCTCTGGGGACTTCGCCCTAGCCAAAAACATTCAGTACTTC. Its translation: CASSSGDFALAKNIQYF.

This clonotype appeared many times. This chain connects TRBV7-9 to TRBJ2-3; D is possibly TRBD1 (6 bases). The CDR3 has 15 residues. CDR1 and CDR2 (germline): SEHNR, FQNEAQ (reference sequence). Trimming left V 7 bases short and J 0 bases short, with 14 bases between. CDR3 in amino acids: CASTSGAPSTDTQYF. The DNA of the CDR3 is TGTGCCAGCACCTCAGGGGCGCCCAGCACAGATACGCAGTATTTT.